A selection of T cell receptor beta chains follows, all from one sample in a study of blood T cell repertoires in COVID-19. Method: immunoSEQ multiplex PCR; TCRdb's copy keeps in-frame clones and lacks some. The sample contains approximately 270,000 clones, 70% to 90% of which appear only once. Sequencing was done on a sample of PBMCs or T cells enriched from blood (not recorded which). The receptors stem from a woman aged 50 to 60 who had recovered from COVID-19. Both conserved end residues are part of each CDR3. D genes are given only for firm matches. A row's size may be missing; if present it is once, few, many or a size class.

cdr3_length j_call v_call d_call clone_size cdr3_nt cdr3_aa
16 TRBJ1-1 TRBV27 NA NA TGTGCCAGCAGTCTACAGGTGCGGCAGAATAACACTGAAGCTTTCTTT CASSLQVRQNNTEAFF
16 TRBJ2-7 TRBV7-8 TRBD1 NA TGTGCCAGCAGCTTAGCGCAGGCAGGGGGTCTGTACGAGCAGTACTTC CASSLAQAGGLYEQYF
17 TRBJ2-3 TRBV7-8 TRBD2 few TGTGCCAGCAGCCGAGGAGAGGGACTAGCGGGACCGGATACGCAGTATTTT CASSRGEGLAGPDTQYF
15 TRBJ1-4 TRBV19 NA NA TGTGCCAGTAGTATGGGTAGCCTAACTAATGAAAAACTGTTTTTT CASSMGSLTNEKLFF
12 TRBJ1-1 TRBV19 NA NA TGTGCCAGTAGTATATTAAACACTGAAGCTTTCTTT CASSILNTEAFF
16 TRBJ2-1 TRBV7-2 TRBD2 once TGTGCCAGCAGCTTGTCACTAGCGGGGTCCTACAATGAGCAGTTCTTC CASSLSLAGSYNEQFF
15 TRBJ2-7 TRBV19 TRBD2 NA TGTGCCAGTAGTGTGTTAGCGGGATCTGCCTACGAGCAGTACTTC CASSVLAGSAYEQYF
16 TRBJ2-1 TRBV3-1/TRBV3-2 TRBD2 once TGTGCCAGCAGCCCGGAGACTAGCGGGGTTTACAATGAGCAGTTCTTC CASSPETSGVYNEQFF
16 TRBJ2-7 TRBV11-2 TRBD2 NA TGTGCCAGCAGCGCCGGGACTAGCGGGGGATCCTACGAGCAGTACTTC CASSAGTSGGSYEQYF
15 TRBJ2-1 TRBV6-5 TRBD2 NA TGTGCCGGGGGGACTAGCACTAGCTCCTACAATGAGCAGTTCTTC CAGGTSTSSYNEQFF
16 TRBJ2-3 TRBV5-4 TRBD2 NA TGTGCCAGCAGCTTGGGTCTAGCGGGAGAAGGAGATACGCAGTATTTT CASSLGLAGEGDTQYF
13 TRBJ2-5 TRBV9 NA once TGTGCCAGCAGCGAAAGGAGCGGCGCGACCCAGTACTTC CASSERSGATQYF
16 TRBJ2-2 TRBV5-1 TRBD1 few TGCGCCAGCAGCCAGGGACAGCAGCGCCTCACCGGGGAGCTGTTTTTT CASSQGQQRLTGELFF
16 TRBJ2-1 TRBV28 TRBD2 NA TGTGCCAGCAGTCCCCCGACTAGCGGGAGTGTCAATGAGCAGTTCTTC CASSPPTSGSVNEQFF
15 TRBJ2-3 TRBV27 NA NA TGTGCCAGCAGTTTAAGGGGCAGGATGGACGATACGCAGTATTTT CASSLRGRMDDTQYF
11 TRBJ1-1 TRBV12-3/TRBV12-4 NA NA TGTGCCAGCAGTCCAGGACAGGAAGCTTTCTTT CASSPGQEAFF
15 TRBJ2-1 TRBV11-2 TRBD2 NA TGTGCCAGCAGGCTAGCGGGAGGGCCGGCCAATGAGCAGTTCTTC CASRLAGGPANEQFF
15 TRBJ2-3 TRBV6-5 TRBD2 NA TGTGCCAGCAGGTTAGCGGGAGGAGGCACAGATACGCAGTATTTT CASRLAGGGTDTQYF
13 TRBJ1-1 TRBV5-5 TRBD1 NA TGTGCCAGCTACAGGGGGTTGAGCACTGAAGCTTTCTTT CASYRGLSTEAFF
15 TRBJ2-3 TRBV24-1 TRBD2 NA TGTGCCACCAGTGATAGGACTAGCGGGACAGATACGCAGTATTTT CATSDRTSGTDTQYF
14 TRBJ2-7 TRBV29-1 TRBD1 NA TGCGCTATTACCGGGACAGGGGAGGTTTACGAGCAGTACTTC CAITGTGEVYEQYF
13 TRBJ2-7 TRBV18 NA few TGTGCCAGCTCTCGGACTTTTAACGGCGAGCAGTACTTC CASSRTFNGEQYF
14 TRBJ2-5 TRBV5-1 TRBD2 NA TGCGCCAGCAGCCTCAAGGGAGGGAGAGAGACCCAGTACTTC CASSLKGGRETQYF
15 TRBJ2-2 TRBV5-4 TRBD2 NA TGTGCCAGCAGCTCCCAGCGGGGGAACACCGGGGAGCTGTTTTTT CASSSQRGNTGELFF
12 TRBJ2-1 TRBV2 NA NA TGTGCCAGCAGTGGGGCCTCCAATGAGCAGTTCTTC CASSGASNEQFF
12 TRBJ2-7 TRBV6-5 NA NA TGTGCCAGCGGGACTTTTTCCTACGAGCAGTACTTC CASGTFSYEQYF
14 TRBJ2-7 TRBV13 NA NA TGTGCCAGCAGCCCCCAAGGGGGACGGAGCGAGCAGTACTTC CASSPQGGRSEQYF
14 TRBJ2-7 TRBV6-5 TRBD2 NA TGTGCCAGCAGTTCCACTAGCGGCCCCTACGAGCAGTACTTC CASSSTSGPYEQYF
16 TRBJ2-1 TRBV5-1 TRBD2 once TGCGCCAGCAGCACAGCGACTAGCGGGAGAACGGATGAGCAGTTCTTC CASSTATSGRTDEQFF
15 TRBJ2-1 TRBV6-1 TRBD2 NA TGTGCCAGCAGTGAATATGACCGGGGGGAGAATGAGCAGTTCTTC CASSEYDRGENEQFF
17 TRBJ2-2 TRBV6-1 TRBD2 NA TGTGCCAGCAGTGAAAAGGGGACTAGCGGACTCACCGGGGAGCTGTTTTTT CASSEKGTSGLTGELFF
16 TRBJ2-1 TRBV6-5 NA NA TGTGCCAGCAGTTACTCTTCCCCCGGCCTGAGGGATGAGCAGTTCTTC CASSYSSPGLRDEQFF
16 TRBJ2-7 TRBV15 NA NA TGTGCCACCAGCAGAGATCTTCCCACCCACGGCTACGAGCAGTACTTC CATSRDLPTHGYEQYF
13 TRBJ1-4 TRBV6-5 TRBD1 NA TGTGCCAGCAAGGACAGGGGAACTGAAAAACTGTTTTTT CASKDRGTEKLFF
16 TRBJ2-7 TRBV11-2 TRBD1 NA TGTGCCAGCATCCCCCGACGGACAGGGTCCCTCTACGAGCAGTACTTC CASIPRRTGSLYEQYF
16 TRBJ1-5 TRBV19 TRBD1 NA TGTGCCAGTAGCCAACAGGGGGCTAATGGCAATCAGCCCCAGCATTTT CASSQQGANGNQPQHF
15 TRBJ2-1 TRBV3-1/TRBV3-2 TRBD1 few TGTGCCAGCAGCCAGGACAGGGGGATGTACAATGAGCAGTTCTTC CASSQDRGMYNEQFF
13 TRBJ1-2 TRBV5-4 NA NA TGTGCCAGCAGCTTCTGGCAGGGTAGCGGCTACACCTTC CASSFWQGSGYTF
13 TRBJ2-7 TRBV10-2 NA NA TGCGCCACCTCCCCTAGCGCAACCTACGAGCAGTACTTC CATSPSATYEQYF
11 TRBJ2-1 TRBV11-3 NA NA TGTGCCAGCAGCTCCGGGGGTGAGCAGTTCTTC CASSSGGEQFF
15 TRBJ2-1 TRBV7-9 NA NA TGTGCCAGCAGCCCGAGTAGATCGTACGCCAATGAGCAGTTCTTC CASSPSRSYANEQFF
15 TRBJ2-1 TRBV7-9 TRBD2 NA TGTGCCAGCAGCTTAAAGGGGACTAGCGGCAATGAGCAGTTCTTC CASSLKGTSGNEQFF
12 TRBJ1-4 TRBV15 TRBD1 few TGTGCCACCAGCACCAGACAGGGAAAACTGTTTTTT CATSTRQGKLFF
15 TRBJ2-3 TRBV11-2 TRBD2 NA TGTGCCAGCAGCTCCTGGGCGGGAGGCACAGATACGCAGTATTTT CASSSWAGGTDTQYF
16 TRBJ2-1 TRBV19 TRBD2 NA TGTGCCAGTAGTATTACCCTGTCTAGCGGGAGACATGAGCAGTTCTTC CASSITLSSGRHEQFF
15 TRBJ1-2 TRBV7-9 NA NA TGTGCCAGCAGCTTCCAAACAGGGTTGAACTATGGCTACACCTTC CASSFQTGLNYGYTF
14 TRBJ1-1 TRBV4-2 NA NA TGTGCCAGCAGCCCAGGAGAGGCGGGCACTGAAGCTTTCTTT CASSPGEAGTEAFF
12 TRBJ1-1 TRBV29-1 NA once TGCAGCTCCACAGGTCTGAACACTGAAGCTTTCTTT CSSTGLNTEAFF
14 TRBJ2-5 TRBV27 NA few TGTGCCAGCAGGGAGGCGGGTGCACAAGAGACCCAGTACTTC CASREAGAQETQYF
15 TRBJ2-3 TRBV5-5 TRBD2 NA TGTGCCAGCAGCTTGGGGCTAGCGGGAGGGGATACGCAGTATTTT CASSLGLAGGDTQYF
15 TRBJ2-1 TRBV5-1 TRBD2 NA TGCGCCAGCAGCTCTGGACTAGCGGTCTACAATGAGCAGTTCTTC CASSSGLAVYNEQFF
13 TRBJ2-5 TRBV5-4 NA NA TGTGCCAGCAGCGAACCCCAGGTAGAGACCCAGTACTTC CASSEPQVETQYF
12 TRBJ2-5 TRBV28 TRBD1 NA TGTGCCAGTGGGACAGTATTGGAGACCCAGTACTTC CASGTVLETQYF
13 TRBJ1-1 TRBV6-5 NA few TGTGCCAGCAGTTACCTTGGAGGTCCTGAAGCTTTCTTT CASSYLGGPEAFF
17 TRBJ2-3 TRBV5-1 TRBD2 NA TGCGCCAGCAGCTTGGGACTAGCGGGAGGTGGCACAGATACGCAGTATTTT CASSLGLAGGGTDTQYF
15 TRBJ2-3 TRBV28 TRBD2 NA TGTGCCAGCAGTTTCCTAGCGGGAGGGATAGATACGCAGTATTTT CASSFLAGGIDTQYF
14 TRBJ2-7 TRBV24-1 TRBD2 NA TGTGCCACCAGTGATAGCGGGAGCCTCTACGAGCAGTACTTC CATSDSGSLYEQYF
15 TRBJ2-2 TRBV29-1 NA NA TGCAGCGTTGAGAGGGAGAGTGTCGGCACCGGGGAGCTGTTTTTT CSVERESVGTGELFF
15 TRBJ1-3 TRBV5-6 NA NA TGTGCCAGCAGCCTGGTGGGCCCTCTGAGAAACACCATATATTTT CASSLVGPLRNTIYF
15 TRBJ1-6 TRBV4-2 NA NA TGTGCCAGCAGCCAAGAATTTAGGGGTAATTCACCCCTCCACTTT CASSQEFRGNSPLHF